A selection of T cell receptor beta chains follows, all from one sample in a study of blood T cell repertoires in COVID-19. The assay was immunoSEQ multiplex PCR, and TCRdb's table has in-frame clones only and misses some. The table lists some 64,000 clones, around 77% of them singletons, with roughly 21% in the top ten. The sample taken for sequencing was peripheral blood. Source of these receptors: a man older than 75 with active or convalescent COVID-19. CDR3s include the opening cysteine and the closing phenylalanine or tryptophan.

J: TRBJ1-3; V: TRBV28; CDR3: CASSLVGGSSGNTIYF
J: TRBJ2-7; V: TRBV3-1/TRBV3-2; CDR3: CASSQAGTDQYF
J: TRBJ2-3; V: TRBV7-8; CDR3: CASSLGWTGSVDTQYF
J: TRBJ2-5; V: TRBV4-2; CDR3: CASSQSGGAFETQYF
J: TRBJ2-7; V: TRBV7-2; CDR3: CASSLRAGEVSEQYF
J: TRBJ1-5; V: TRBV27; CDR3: CASSGGRGHQPQHF
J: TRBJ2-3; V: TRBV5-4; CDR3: CASSSNRGSLVGTQYF
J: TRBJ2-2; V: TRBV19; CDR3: CASNPQGANTGELFF
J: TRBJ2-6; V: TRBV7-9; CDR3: CASSPVSGANVLTF
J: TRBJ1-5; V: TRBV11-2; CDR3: CASSPGTSNQPQHF
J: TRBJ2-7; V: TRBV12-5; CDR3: CASGLVQGTVVYEQYF
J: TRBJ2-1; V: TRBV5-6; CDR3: CASSLRPSGNVGREQFF
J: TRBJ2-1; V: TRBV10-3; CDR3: CAITSSGEPYNEQFF
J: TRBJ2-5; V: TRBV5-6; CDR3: CASSLARSSVSAQETQYF
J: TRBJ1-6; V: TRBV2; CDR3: CASSRRFDNSPLHF
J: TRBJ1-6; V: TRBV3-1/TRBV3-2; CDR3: CASSVGYNSPLHF
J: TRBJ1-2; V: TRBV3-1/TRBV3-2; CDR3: CASSQAGGDGYTF
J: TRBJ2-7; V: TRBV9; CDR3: CASSARSGTANEQYF
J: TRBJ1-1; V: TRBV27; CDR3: CASRTDRVNLKRTEAFF
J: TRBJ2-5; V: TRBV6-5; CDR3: CASSYDNPGQETQYF
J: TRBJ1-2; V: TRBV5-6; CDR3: CAGDRVDGYTF
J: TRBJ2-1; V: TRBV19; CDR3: CASSIPGLAGVYNEQFF
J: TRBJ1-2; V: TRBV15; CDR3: CATSRATGANSRGGYTF
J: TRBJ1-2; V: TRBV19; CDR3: CASSIGTGGEGYTF
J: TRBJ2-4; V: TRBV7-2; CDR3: CASSLGLAGPLKYF
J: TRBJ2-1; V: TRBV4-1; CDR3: CASSQSASGGTSGVINEQFF
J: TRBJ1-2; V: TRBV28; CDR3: CASSLATRSGQDYGYTF
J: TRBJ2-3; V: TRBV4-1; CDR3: CASSPTDRMRDTQYF
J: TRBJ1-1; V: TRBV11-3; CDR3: CASSFRGPTEAFF
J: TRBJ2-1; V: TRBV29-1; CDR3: CSAGGAITLYEQFF
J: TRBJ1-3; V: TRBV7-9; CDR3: CASSPRGDTIYF
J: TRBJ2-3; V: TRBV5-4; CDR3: CASSSAGVDTQYF
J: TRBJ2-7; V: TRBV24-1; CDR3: CATSEAGSSYEQYF
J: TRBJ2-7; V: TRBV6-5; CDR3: CASRISGSYEQYF
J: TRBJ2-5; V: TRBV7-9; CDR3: CASSPGLAHQETQYF
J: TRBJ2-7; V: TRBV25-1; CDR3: CASSEGTGVRYEQYF
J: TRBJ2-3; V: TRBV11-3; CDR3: CASSLGMNPGSADTQYF
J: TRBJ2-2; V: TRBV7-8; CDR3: CASSRLGTGKAGELFF
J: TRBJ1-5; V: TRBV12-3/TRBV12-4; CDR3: CASSLDGDQPQHF
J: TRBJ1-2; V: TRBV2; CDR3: CASSEFRGANYGYTF
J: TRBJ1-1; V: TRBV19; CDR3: CASSDRGLYTEAFF
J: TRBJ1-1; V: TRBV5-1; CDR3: CATRAHGTVNTEAFF
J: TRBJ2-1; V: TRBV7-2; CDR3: CASSRGLAGGSRTDLQFF
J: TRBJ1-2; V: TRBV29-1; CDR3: CSVGGGNGYTF
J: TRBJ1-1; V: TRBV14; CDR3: CASSHPGSRLWTEAFF
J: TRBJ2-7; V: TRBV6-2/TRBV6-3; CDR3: CASSSVLRTGDSYEQYF
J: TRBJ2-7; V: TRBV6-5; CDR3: CASSSKRQGFGEQYF
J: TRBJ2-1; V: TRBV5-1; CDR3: CASGYRASGRDNEQFF
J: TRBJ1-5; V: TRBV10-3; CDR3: CAISESTGPQPQHF
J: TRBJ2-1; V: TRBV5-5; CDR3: CASSLVEVEQFF
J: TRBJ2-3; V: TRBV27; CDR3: CASSRGGATDTQYF
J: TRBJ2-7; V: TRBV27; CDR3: CASSLYASGRNEQYF
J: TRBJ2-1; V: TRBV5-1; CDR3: CASSSPLGGGTGNEQFF
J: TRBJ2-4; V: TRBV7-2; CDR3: CASSRQDRLKNIQYF
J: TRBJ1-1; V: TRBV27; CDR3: CASSPGGWAPEAFF
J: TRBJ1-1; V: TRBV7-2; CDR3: CASSSRVMNTEAFF
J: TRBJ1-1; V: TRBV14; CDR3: CASTSQTGVTEAFF
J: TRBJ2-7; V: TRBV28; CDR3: CASSDTENQFYEQYF
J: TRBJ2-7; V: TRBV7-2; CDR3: CASSFGQGVPYEQYF